This T cell receptor (beta chain) is from a study of T cell responses to AZD1222 COVID-19 vaccine. V lost 1 base and J lost 6, with 12 bases in between. Germline loops: CDR1 LGHDT, CDR2 YNNKEL (reference sequence). This CDR3 contains 15 residues. Clones were sequenced by immunoSEQ multiplex PCR, and TCRdb holds only the in-frame ones, with some missing. The repertoire includes some 180,000 clones, 90% to 95% of them detected once, and around 0.97% sits in the top ten. This sequence was found in an adult who received the MenACWY meningococcal vaccine as a control. The chain couples TRBV3-1 (or the pseudogene TRBV3-2) to TRBJ1-4; D is undetermined. The specimen was peripheral blood, collected 28 days after the second dose of the MenACWY control vaccine. As DNA, the CDR3 is TGTGCCAGCAGCCAAGGGGCAGTTACCTATGAAAAACTGTTTTTT. Protein: CASSQGAVTYEKLFF.